One T cell receptor (beta chain) is described in this entry. The protocol was immunoSEQ multiplex PCR, while the TCRdb copy is restricted to in-frame clones and leaves out a portion. This table has 95,000 to 100,000 clones, 90% to 95% appearing once. This CDR3 has 16 amino acids. The germline V gene encodes CDR1 SGHRS and CDR2 YFSETQ. Trimming cost V 4 bases and J 9 bases, with 20 bases left between them. The data were obtained in a study of blood T cell repertoires in COVID-19. The sample was peripheral blood. The receptor was isolated from a man aged 45 to 65 with acute or convalescent COVID-19. The chain carries TRBV5-1 and TRBJ1-6; the D gene is possibly TRBD1 (6 bases). Written as DNA, the CDR3 is TGCGCCAGCAGCCCGGGGCGCTCCAGGGGAAGTTCACCCCTCCACTTT. Encoded protein: CASSPGRSRGSSPLHF.